This note documents a single TCR beta chain sequence. This clonotype was seen more than once but under ten times. What antigen it recognizes has not been identified. No much larger clone exists at a distance of one base, and base qualities are not known. V loses 4 bases of germline sequence and J loses 2 bases, and the interval between the two ends is 9 bases. The CDR3 measures 15 amino acids from cysteine to phenylalanine. The CDR3 DNA has 45 bases and is translated from base 1. Per the germline V gene, SGHTA is the CDR1 and FQGNSA is the CDR2. This sample is part of a study of T cell repertoires in cytomegalovirus infection (dated by TCRdb to about 2019). Broadly, across the study: Peptide stimulations targeted recently identified HLA-C-restricted CMV epitopes, whose presentation resists viral immunomodulation, together with well-studied HLA-B-restricted epitopes. The HLA type of each donor mattered for the analysis, because public TCR beta signatures pointed to carriage of CMV infection along with the matching HLA type.

The label giving this sample's treatment or condition can be read as: in vitro stimulation with specific CMV peptide epitopes to enrich CMV-specific T cells. General study outcomes and caveats: In both this cohort and an independent roughly 350-donor cohort, the cumulative frequency of public TCR beta family members distinguished carriers of CMV infection plus the relevant HLA type. The ex vivo response was dominated by HLA-C-restricted CMV-specific TCR beta clonotypes, which also provided the single most frequent clonotype in two of eight donors.

TCRdb records Illumina HiSeq 1500 as the sequencer. TCRdb reprocessed the public reads (quality trimming at Q25 with fastp, clone calling with MiXCR) and kept in-frame beta chains. Records with the same CDR3 protein are collapsed into one entry carrying the most frequent genes and DNA. For this sample there are some 590,000 distinct CDR3 sequences; almost 40% appear just once. 48% of the sample rests with the top ten. The sequencing here drew on cultured PBMCs, taken from culture after CMV antigen stimulation. This sequence uses TRBV7-2 and TRBJ2-6; the D gene cannot be named for sure. This sequence originates from a human donor in good health (CMV status not recorded). Some clones in this sample may be carry-over from other donors' samples. The CDR3: CASSSRPAGANVLTF. The nucleotide sequence is given as TGTGCCAGCAGCTCACGGCCAGCTGGGGCCAACGTCCTGACTTTC. Full variable domain (CDR3 extended with the reference TRBV7-2 and TRBJ2-6 proteins): GAGVSQSPSNKVTEKGKDVELRCDPISGHTALYWYRQSLGQGLEFLIYFQGNSAPDKSGLPSDRFSAERTGGSVSTLTIQRTQQEDSAVYLCASSSRPAGANVLTFGAGSRLTVL.